This TCR beta chain was sequenced in a study of T cell repertoires in cytomegalovirus infection (dated by TCRdb to about 2019). As for the study more broadly: The peptide stimulations were aimed at well-studied HLA-B-restricted epitopes as well as recently identified HLA-C-restricted CMV epitopes, whose presentation resists viral immunomodulation. The HLA type of each donor mattered for the analysis, because public TCR beta signatures pointed to carriage of CMV infection along with the matching HLA type.

What the study reported, not specific to this receptor: In the ex vivo response, HLA-C-restricted CMV-specific TCR beta clonotypes were dominant, and in two of eight donors the single most frequent clonotype came from this HLA-C-restricted group. Carriers of CMV infection plus the relevant HLA type were discriminated by the cumulative frequency of public TCR beta family members in the study cohort and in an independent roughly 400-donor cohort.

On this clonotype itself: Its antigen is still unknown. Nothing much larger sits one base from this clone, and base qualities are not available.

This sample was sequenced with an Illumina HiSeq 1500. The public reads were quality trimmed at Q25 with fastp and then assembled into clones with MiXCR by TCRdb, keeping productive beta chains. CDR3 protein duplicates are merged, each entry listing the most common genes and DNA. The sample profile shows 600,000 to 700,000 distinct CDR3 sequences; around 32% of them were found once. The ten largest clones represent roughly 20% of the sample. For CDR1 and CDR2, the germline V gene (reference sequence) lists DFQATT and SNEGSKA. There are 15 amino acids in the CDR3, from cysteine to phenylalanine inclusive. Solely the CDR3 DNA is kept, with 45 bases framed from the first base. At the junction V is shortened by 0 bases and J by 2 bases; bases outside the gene matches: 3. Sample treatment or condition, as interpreted from the label and publication: in vitro stimulation with specific CMV peptide epitopes to enrich CMV-specific T cells.

The source is a human donor in good health (CMV status not recorded). Some clones in this sample may be carry-over from other donors' samples. The sample consisted of cultured PBMCs, taken from culture after CMV antigen stimulation. The chain joins TRBV20-1 to TRBJ1-3, with 8 junctional bases fitting TRBD1. CDR3 reads: CSARDPRGPGNTIYF. In nucleotides, the sequence is TGCAGTGCTAGAGACCCCAGGGGGCCTGGAAACACCATATATTTT.